This T cell receptor beta chain was profiled in a study of T cell changes during pregnancy in multiple sclerosis. Germline CDR1 reads PRHDT; CDR2 reads FYEKMQ (reference sequence). This CDR3 is built from 19 residues. The V segment lost 3 bases and the J segment 0 bases; nucleotides outside the gene matches: 9. Generated by immunoSEQ multiplex PCR, the TCRdb table keeps only in-frame clones and is missing some. The table lists tens of thousands of clones, about 91% of them singletons. This receptor was obtained from a female donor with multiple sclerosis, enrolled in a pregnancy study. The material sequenced was CD4+ T cells from peripheral blood mononuclear cells, taken in the second trimester of pregnancy. The rearrangement links TRBV13 to TRBJ2-1, with TRBD2 identical over 12 bases. The CDR3 DNA sequence: TGTGCCAGCAGCTTCTCCGGGACTAGCGGGTTACACTCCTACAATGAGCAGTTCTTC. Amino acid sequence: CASSFSGTSGLHSYNEQFF. The full variable domain, rest sourced from reference TRBV13 and TRBJ2-1, is AAGVIQSPRHLIKEKRETATLKCYPIPRHDTVYWYQQGPGQDPQFLISFYEKMQSDKGSIPDRFSAQQFSDYHSELNMSSLELGDSALYFCASSFSGTSGLHSYNEQFFGPGTRLTVL.